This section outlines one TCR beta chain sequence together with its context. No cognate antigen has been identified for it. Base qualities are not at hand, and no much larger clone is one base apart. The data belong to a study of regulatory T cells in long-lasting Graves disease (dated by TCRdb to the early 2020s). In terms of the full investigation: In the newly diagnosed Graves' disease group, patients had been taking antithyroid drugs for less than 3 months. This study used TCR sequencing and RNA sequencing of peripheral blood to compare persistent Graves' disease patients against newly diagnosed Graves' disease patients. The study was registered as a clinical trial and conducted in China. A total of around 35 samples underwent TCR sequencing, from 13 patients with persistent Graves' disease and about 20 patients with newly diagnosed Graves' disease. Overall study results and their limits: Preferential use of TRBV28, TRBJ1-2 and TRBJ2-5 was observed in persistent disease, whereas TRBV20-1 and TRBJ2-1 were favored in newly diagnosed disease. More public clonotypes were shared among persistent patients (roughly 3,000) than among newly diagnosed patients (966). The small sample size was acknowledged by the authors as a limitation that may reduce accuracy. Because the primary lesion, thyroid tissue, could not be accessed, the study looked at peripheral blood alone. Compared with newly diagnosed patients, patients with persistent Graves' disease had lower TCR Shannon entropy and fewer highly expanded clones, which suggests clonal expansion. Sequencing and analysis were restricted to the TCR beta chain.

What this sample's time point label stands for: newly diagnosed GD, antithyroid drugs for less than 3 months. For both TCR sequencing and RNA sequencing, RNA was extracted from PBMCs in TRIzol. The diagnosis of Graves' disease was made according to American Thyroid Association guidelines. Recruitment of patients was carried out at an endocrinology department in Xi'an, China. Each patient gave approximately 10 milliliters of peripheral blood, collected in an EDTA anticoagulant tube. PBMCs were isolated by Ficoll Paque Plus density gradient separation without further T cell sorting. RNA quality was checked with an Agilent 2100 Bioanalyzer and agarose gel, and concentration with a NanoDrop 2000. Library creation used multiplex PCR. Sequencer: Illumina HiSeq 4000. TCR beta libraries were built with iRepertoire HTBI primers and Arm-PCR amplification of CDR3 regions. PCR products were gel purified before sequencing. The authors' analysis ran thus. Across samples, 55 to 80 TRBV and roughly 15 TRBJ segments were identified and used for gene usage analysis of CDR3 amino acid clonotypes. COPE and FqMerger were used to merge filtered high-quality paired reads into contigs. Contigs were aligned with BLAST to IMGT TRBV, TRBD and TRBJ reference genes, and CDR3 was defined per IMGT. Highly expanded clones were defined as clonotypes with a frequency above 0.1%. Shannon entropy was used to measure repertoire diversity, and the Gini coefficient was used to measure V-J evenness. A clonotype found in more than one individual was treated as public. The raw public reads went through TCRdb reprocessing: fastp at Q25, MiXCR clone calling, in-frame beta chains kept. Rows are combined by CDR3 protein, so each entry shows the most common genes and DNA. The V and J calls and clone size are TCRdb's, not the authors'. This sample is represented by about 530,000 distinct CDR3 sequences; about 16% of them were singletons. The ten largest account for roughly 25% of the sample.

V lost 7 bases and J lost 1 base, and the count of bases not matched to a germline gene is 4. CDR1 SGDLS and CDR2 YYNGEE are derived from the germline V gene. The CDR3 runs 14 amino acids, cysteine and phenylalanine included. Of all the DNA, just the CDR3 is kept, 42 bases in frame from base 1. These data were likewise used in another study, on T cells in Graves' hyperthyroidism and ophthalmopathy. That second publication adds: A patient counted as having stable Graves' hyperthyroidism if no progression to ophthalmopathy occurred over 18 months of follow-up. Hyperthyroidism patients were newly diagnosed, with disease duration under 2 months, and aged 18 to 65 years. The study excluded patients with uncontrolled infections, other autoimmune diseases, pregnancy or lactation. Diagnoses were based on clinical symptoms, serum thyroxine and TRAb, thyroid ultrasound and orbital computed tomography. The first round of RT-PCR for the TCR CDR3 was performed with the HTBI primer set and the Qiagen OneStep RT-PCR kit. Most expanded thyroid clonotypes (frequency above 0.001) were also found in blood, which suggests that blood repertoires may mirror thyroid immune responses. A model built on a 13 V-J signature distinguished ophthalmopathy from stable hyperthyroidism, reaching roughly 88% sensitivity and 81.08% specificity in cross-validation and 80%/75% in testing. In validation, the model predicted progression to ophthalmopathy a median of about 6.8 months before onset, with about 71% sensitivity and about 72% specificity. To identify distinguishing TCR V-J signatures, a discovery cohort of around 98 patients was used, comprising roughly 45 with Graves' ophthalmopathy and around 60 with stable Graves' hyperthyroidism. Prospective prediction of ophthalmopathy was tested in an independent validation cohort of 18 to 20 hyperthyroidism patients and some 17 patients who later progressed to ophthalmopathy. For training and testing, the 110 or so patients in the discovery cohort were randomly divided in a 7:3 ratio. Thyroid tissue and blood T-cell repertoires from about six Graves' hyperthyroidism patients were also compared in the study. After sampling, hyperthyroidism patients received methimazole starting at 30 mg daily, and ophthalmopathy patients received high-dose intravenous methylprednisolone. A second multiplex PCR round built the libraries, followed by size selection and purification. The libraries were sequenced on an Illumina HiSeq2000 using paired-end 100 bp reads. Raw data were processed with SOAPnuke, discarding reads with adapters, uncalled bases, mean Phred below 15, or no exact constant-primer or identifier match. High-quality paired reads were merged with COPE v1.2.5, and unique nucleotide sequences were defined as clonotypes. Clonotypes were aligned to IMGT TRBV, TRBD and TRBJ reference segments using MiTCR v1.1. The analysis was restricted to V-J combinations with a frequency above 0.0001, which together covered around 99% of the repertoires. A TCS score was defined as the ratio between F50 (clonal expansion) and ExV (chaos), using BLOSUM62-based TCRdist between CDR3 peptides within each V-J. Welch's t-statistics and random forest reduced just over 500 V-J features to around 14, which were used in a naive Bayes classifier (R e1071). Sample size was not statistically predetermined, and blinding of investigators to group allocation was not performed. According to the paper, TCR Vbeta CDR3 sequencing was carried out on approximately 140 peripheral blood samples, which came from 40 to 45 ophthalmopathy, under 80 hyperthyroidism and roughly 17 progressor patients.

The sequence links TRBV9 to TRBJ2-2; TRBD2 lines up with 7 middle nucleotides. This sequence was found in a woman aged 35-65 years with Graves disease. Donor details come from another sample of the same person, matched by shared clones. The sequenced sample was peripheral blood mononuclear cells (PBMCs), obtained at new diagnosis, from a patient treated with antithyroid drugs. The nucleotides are TGTGCCAGCCAAGGCGGGGGGAACACCGGGGAGCTGTTTTTT. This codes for CASQGGGNTGELFF. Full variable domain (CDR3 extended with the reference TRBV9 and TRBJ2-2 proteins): DSGVTQTPKHLITATGQRVTLRCSPRSGDLSVYWYQQSLDQGLQFLIQYYNGEERAKGNILERFSAQQFPDLHSELNLSSLELGDSALYFCASQGGGNTGELFFGEGSRLTVL.